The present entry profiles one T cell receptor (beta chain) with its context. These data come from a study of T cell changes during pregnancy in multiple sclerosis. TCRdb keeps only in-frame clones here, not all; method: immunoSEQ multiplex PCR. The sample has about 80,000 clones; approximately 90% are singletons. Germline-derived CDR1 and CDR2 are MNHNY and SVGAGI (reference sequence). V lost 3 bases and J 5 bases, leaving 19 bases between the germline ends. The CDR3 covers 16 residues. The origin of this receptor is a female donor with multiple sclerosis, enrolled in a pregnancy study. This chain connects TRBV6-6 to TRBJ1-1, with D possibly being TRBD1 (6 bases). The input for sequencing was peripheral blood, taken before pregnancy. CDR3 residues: CASSYEAPGVGTEAFF. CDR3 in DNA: TGTGCCAGCAGTTATGAAGCCCCAGGGGTGGGGACTGAAGCTTTCTTT.